This record concerns one TCR beta chain sequence. The CDR3 length is 15 residues. The V gene end was trimmed by 7 bases and the J gene end by 5 bases; junction bases not matched to a gene: 9. CDR1 KGHDR and CDR2 SFDVKD come from the germline V gene. These data are taken from a study of CD8 T cells in Susac syndrome. RNA amounts of about 0.45 to 1 ug underwent reverse transcription with random hexamers. One entry per CDR3 protein, called by TCRdb with MiXCR from the immunoSEQ multiplex PCR reads. The sample holds tens of thousands of distinct CDR3 sequences, around 96% seen once. This chain joins TRBV24-1 and TRBJ2-2; TRBD1 matches 7 bases. What was sequenced was CD8+ T cells from PBMCs. The receptor was derived from a human donor with Susac syndrome. The CDR3 coding sequence is TGTGCCACCAGCCATTGGGACAGTGAGACCGGGGAGCTGTTTTTT. Encoded protein: CATSHWDSETGELFF.